This TCR beta chain appears in the sequencing data of a study of cytomegalovirus exposure and HLA in healthy donors (dated by TCRdb to the late 2010s). Study-level background: In an earlier analysis of some 550 of the donors, around 300 Gb of sequence data and 117 million unique TCR beta sequences from 150 million to 200 million T cells were reported. Approximately 310 gigabases of sequencing data and approximately 93 million unique TCR sequences were included in an early release covering 500 to 750 HLA-typed donors. Among the roughly 400 genotyped donors, 81% belonged to the genetic ancestry cluster associated with self-reported Caucasian donors. The study was designed to test whether signatures of past pathogen exposure could be identified by cataloging public T cell receptors. Using immunosequencing, the study profiled T cell repertoires from 500 to 800 subjects and related those repertoires to cytomegalovirus serostatus. A separate validation cohort of about 110 different subjects was used in addition to the roughly 700-subject first cohort. To predict cytomegalovirus infection status, the study combined high-throughput TCR immunosequencing, statistical association of individual TCRs with disease status, and machine learning. A later analysis re-analyzed previously published TCR beta repertoires from roughly 690 donors and added high-resolution HLA genotyping to study TCR occurrence patterns. Rather than drawing on any new phenotypic data, the later analysis identified candidate immune exposures from TCR beta sequences and the way those sequences occurred across donors. An earlier analysis of 587 of the donors used high-throughput TCR beta sequencing to judge whether each TCR beta V gene segment behaved as functional or pseudogenic. Donor age, sex, ethnicity and CMV serostatus were collected together with the repertoire data. A later genetic analysis took genome-wide SNP genotypes for about three fifths of the 666 donors and used that subset as a discovery cohort. All discovery cohort repertoires had been generated on a single sequencing platform. Class I and class II HLA loci were covered by the typing at four-digit resolution. The number of typed donors differed by locus: about 620-640 for A, B, C, DRB1 and DQB1; 522 for DQA1; 606 for DPA1; and some 450 for DPB1. Because of strong linkage in the cohort, roughly five DR-DQ haplotypes were treated as single units for association and clustering. On average, roughly 250,000 unique TCR beta nucleotide sequences were sequenced per donor among roughly 430 genotyped donors of the cohort, with roughly a sixth of those sequences being non-productive.

CDR1 and CDR2 are read off the germline V gene as SGHRS and YFSETQ. The CDR3 has 15 amino acids, counting the end cysteine and phenylalanine. Solely the CDR3 DNA is kept, with 45 bases framed from the first base. Trimming costs V 4 bases and J 4 bases, and their ends lie 17 bases apart. Comment on this clone: Its antigen is currently not known. Per-nucleotide qualities are absent, and no much larger clonotype sits a single base away.

Paper-wide results and their limitations: A further reported finding was that TCR beta sequences accurately predicted the HLA-A and HLA-B alleles for most subjects in the first cohort. Sequencing depth was assumed to be roughly uniform across donors in the presence/absence analyses, though that assumption may not hold. According to the authors, the approach could potentially be generalized to other disease states and immunological phenotypes. Immune exposure information for the cohort was limited to CMV serostatus. A later analysis associated some 17,000 TCR beta sequences with specific HLA alleles at a false discovery rate of 0.05. Compared with the approximately 700-donor mean, donors in an Asian-associated ancestry cluster had fewer N-insertions in productive TCRs, according to a later genetic analysis. Because HLA typing was missing for some donors at each locus, association tests included only the typed subset. According to a later analysis, parvovirus B19, influenza, CMV and Epstein-Barr virus appeared linked to several top co-occurrence clusters. This cohort had only TCR beta chains sequenced, and the lack of alpha or paired-chain data limited which features could be detected. Assigning TCR associations to individual alleles was difficult when HLA alleles, especially DR and DQ, strongly co-occurred. A later analysis found that most CMV-associated TCR beta chains appeared HLA-restricted, with HLA associations seemingly driven largely by CMV exposure. A few of the identified cytomegalovirus-associated TCR beta chains were confirmed in vitro to be specific for cytomegalovirus antigens. The study listed 150 to 200 TCR beta chains as associated with cytomegalovirus. Correlated functional status among segregating V segments might be attributable to linkage disequilibrium, but an unknown experimental factor could not be ruled out. Over 15 rarely observed V segments, including chromosome 9 orphons, were excluded from the earlier analysis of almost 600 of the donors because counts were too low. Compared with equally common non-associated chains, HLA-associated TCR beta chains in a later analysis were more clonally expanded and had lower generation probabilities. The sequencing pipeline was judged likely to have produced a cluster of highly shared sequence variants as a technical artifact. In a later analysis, TCR association rates were found to vary across HLA loci, with the most associated TCRs seen for DRB1 alleles and the fewest for HLA-C alleles. Most TCR sequences were seen in very few donors, while some public TCRs were found in many individuals. The classifier was reported to diagnose cytomegalovirus status with high specificity and sensitivity in both the original and validation cohorts. Some IMGT-functional V segments, including TRBV6-2 and TRBV6-3, could not be told apart with the 87-base-pair reads, so those segments were excluded. In a later genetic analysis, a missense DCLRE1C variant was associated with V-gene and J-gene trimming of TCR beta chains, and the association was replicated in an independent cohort. In an earlier analysis of 587 of the donors, most TCR beta V segments were observed in productive rearrangements about 90% or about 30% of the time, broadly matching IMGT annotations.

The cohort comprised 710 or so healthy bone marrow donors. All cohort members were sampled while nominally healthy, although unrecorded immune exposures were likely present. The donor tested CMV seropositive and was one of the 289 seropositive cohort members. Each donor provided a peripheral blood sample, and peripheral blood mononuclear cells were used for TCR beta sequencing. The Qiagen DNeasy Blood Extraction Kit was used to extract genomic DNA from the blood cell samples. Libraries were built with the immunoSEQ multiplex PCR assay. For the multiplex PCR, a mixture combining 60 forward primers for TCR Vbeta segments and 13 reverse primers for TCR Jbeta segments was used. Amplification of the CDR3 region of rearranged TCR beta genes was performed with a multiplex PCR assay on genomic DNA. The Illumina HiSeq System was used to sequence the amplified TCR beta libraries as 87-base-pair reads. Under the source paper's analysis protocol: A later analysis tallied roughly 78 million unique TCR beta chains across the 666 repertoires, and around 10 million of those chains were shared by two or more donors. Raw reads were error-corrected and collapsed into unique sequences by a nearest-neighbor algorithm in which closely related sequences were merged to remove PCR and sequencing errors. To assign V, D and J gene segments, CDR3 sequences were aligned to IMGT reference sequences. For a sequence to be retained, a match of at least six nucleotides was required to both a V gene segment and a J gene segment. A rearrangement counted as productive if the CDR3 had no stop codons and remained in frame with V and J, and every other rearrangement counted as non-productive. Following IMGT convention, CDR3 was defined as the stretch from the second conserved V-encoded cysteine to the conserved J-encoded phenylalanine. The earlier analysis of approximately 500 of the donors excluded sequences that lacked an unambiguous match to a single V gene segment. In an earlier analysis of approximately 550 of the donors, V segments were called functional above 56.7% productive rearrangements and were called segregating when the between-donor standard deviation exceeded 5%. To diagnose cytomegalovirus status from the catalog of TCR beta chain sequences, a statistical classification framework was built. A later analysis assigned V and J genes by comparing TCR nucleotide sequences with IMGT/GENE-DB human TR gene sequences. A later analysis assigned CDR3 sequences and most-parsimonious VDJ recombination scenarios with the TCRdist pipeline. A later analysis defined each TCR beta chain by its CDR3 amino acid sequence plus V-gene family, and excluded reads lacking a unique V-gene family. To address suspected cross-contamination and a sequencing artifact, a later analysis removed around 590 highly shared, low-generation-probability nucleotide sequences. For each public chain, a later analysis derived a clonal expansion index from normalized ranks of inferred template counts within each repertoire. In a later analysis, generation probabilities were computed with a VDJ recombination model fitted to out-of-frame rearrangements, and the resulting probabilities were checked against IGoR. In a later analysis, TCR-TCR, TCR-HLA and TCR-CMV co-occurrence was scored with hypergeometric tests, and a repertoire-size bias correction was applied to TCR pairs. In a later analysis, false discovery rates were estimated by permuting HLA or CMV assignments 20 times. In a later analysis, co-occurring TCRs were grouped with DBSCAN, and TCRdist sequence similarity was added when clustering was performed within HLA-allele-positive subsets. Co-occurrence clustering excluded repertoires with fewer than 30,000 or more than 120,000 public chains, plus five with anomalous nucleotide sharing. As stored in TCRdb, this immuneACCESS dataset retains in-frame rearrangements with V and J assigned. A fraction of the clones does not appear; measured against another copy, unresolved V genes explain less than half of the discrepancy, and the remainder lacks a known reason. That table is the source of V, J and clone size, and D and trimming were worked out from the DNA. This sample comprises about 110,000 clones, 65% to 80% of them detected only once. The ten top clones hold 4% to 5.5% of the sample.

The sequence was obtained from a man younger than 40 in good health and CMV-seropositive. The rearranged chain carries TRBV5-1 and TRBJ2-5; a tentative D match to TRBD2 spans 5 bases. The sample taken for sequencing was PBMCs. The nucleotide sequence reads as follows: TGCGCCAGCAGCCCCACCTTTCCTGAGGGAGAGACCCAGTACTTC. It codes for CASSPTFPEGETQYF.